Below are 20 T cell receptor beta chains sequenced from a single sample in a study of a mutant IDH1 vaccine in newly diagnosed glioma. This sample's time point: week 47, end of study. Vaccination comprised doses that each held 300 ug of mutant IDH1 20-mer peptide, plus topical imiquimod. The antigens for these receptors are not known. Here immunoSEQ multiplex PCR was the method, and the copy in TCRdb shows in-frame clones only, minus some. Of roughly 34,000 clones listed, 75% to 95% are singletons. The sequences come from PBMCs, collected from a glioma patient whose treatment included an IDH1 peptide vaccine. These receptors all come from a woman aged 40 to 49 with glioma.

The chain uses TRBV18 and TRBJ2-2, with 8 bases matching TRBD1. Germline assignment: CDR1 KGHSH and CDR2 LQKENI. CDR3 length: 16 amino acids. After removal of 3 bases from V and 4 bases from J, the junction contained 7 bases not matched to a gene. The CDR3 DNA reads as TGTGCCAGCTCACCGCGGCAGGGGGCATCCACCGGGGAGCTGTTTTTT. This encodes CASSPRQGASTGELFF. The full variable domain, in which reference TRBV18 and TRBJ2-2 provide the parts outside the CDR3, is NAGVMQNPRHLVRRRGQEARLRCSPMKGHSHVYWYRQLPEEGLKFMVYLQKENIIDESGMPKERFSAEFPKEGPSILRIQQVVRGDSAAYFCASSPRQGASTGELFFGEGSRLTVL.

The chain is built from TRBV5-5 and TRBJ1-4; D may be TRBD1 (5 bases). V lost 4 bases and J 7 bases, leaving 11 bases between the germline ends. CDR1 is SGHKS, CDR2 YYEKEE, per germline (reference sequence). The CDR3 runs to 13 residues. CDR3 nucleotide sequence: TGTGCCAGCAGCCCGGACACGGCTGAAAAACTGTTTTTT. It codes for CASSPDTAEKLFF.

This chain connects TRBV5-1 to TRBJ2-5, with 11 bases aligning to TRBD2. Trimming cost V 4 bases and J 1 base; bases outside gene matches: 3. CDR3 length: 15 residues. Looked up from germline, CDR1 is SGHRS and CDR2 is YFSETQ. CDR3 nucleotide sequence: TGCGCCAGCAGCACGGGACTAGCGGTCCAAGAGACCCAGTACTTC. As protein: CASSTGLAVQETQYF.

The chain employs TRBV29-1 and TRBJ1-5; 8 bases align to TRBD1. The germline V gene has CDR1 SQVTM and CDR2 ANQGSEA. The CDR3 loop spans 13 amino acids. V was clipped by 4 bases and J by 4 bases; unmatched bases: 3. The CDR3 spells CSVGDRGNQPQHF. In nucleotides, the CDR3 is TGCAGCGTTGGAGACAGGGGAAATCAGCCCCAGCATTTT.

V and J are TRBV5-5 and TRBJ1-2; D call uncertain. The V end was cut by 4 bases, the J end by 2 bases, with 6 bases between. The length of the CDR3 is 12 residues. CDR1 is SGHKS, CDR2 YYEKEE, per germline (reference sequence). The CDR3 is CASSNYNYGYTF. The CDR3 region has the DNA TGTGCCAGCAGCAATTACAACTATGGCTACACCTTC.

The chain carries TRBV10-2 and TRBJ2-7; D is possibly TRBD1 (6 bases). The CDR3 is made up of 16 amino acids. Germline-derived CDR1 and CDR2 are WSHSY and SAAADI. V lost 3 bases, J lost 4 bases, and 19 bases lay in between. CDR3 coding DNA: TGCGCCAGCAGTGAAACAGGGAAATCACAGCGGTACGAGCAGTACTTC. Its protein product is CASSETGKSQRYEQYF.

The chain recombines TRBV7-2 with TRBJ2-7; maybe TRBD1 (5 bases). Trimming removed 1 base from V and 1 base from J, with 8 bases in between. Germline CDR1 SGHTA, CDR2 FQGNSA. This CDR3 is built from 14 residues. The DNA of the CDR3 is TGTGCCAGCAGCTTAGACCCAGGGTCCTACGAGCAGTACTTC. The encoded protein is CASSLDPGSYEQYF.

This rearrangement joins TRBV4-1 to TRBJ2-3; no reliable D call. This CDR3 spans 13 amino acids. Germline CDR1 and CDR2: MGHRA and YSYEKL. V dropped 1 base and J dropped 1 base, with 3 bases sitting between them. For the CDR3, the DNA is TGCGCCAGCAGCCAAGGTCGCACAGATACGCAGTATTTT. Protein: CASSQGRTDTQYF.

V usage is TRBV4-1 and J usage is TRBJ2-7; D possibly corresponds to TRBD1 (5 bases). The V and J ends lost 4 bases and 4 bases respectively, with 20 bases between them. The CDR3 has 16 residues. Germline CDR1 MGHRA, CDR2 YSYEKL. This CDR3 reads CASSPSLQGRAYEQYF. The CDR3 DNA follows: TGCGCCAGCAGCCCATCCCTCCAGGGTAGGGCTTACGAGCAGTACTTC.

The count of this clone is one. This chain connects TRBV7-9 to TRBJ2-5; D is possibly TRBD2 (5 bases). Deletions cut 2 bases from V and 4 bases from J, with 8 bases between. CDR1 is SEHNR, CDR2 FQNEAQ, per germline (reference sequence). This CDR3 region has 13 residues. CDR3 bases: TGTGCCAGCAGCTTATCCGGGGTAGAGACCCAGTACTTC. This sequence encodes CASSLSGVETQYF.

This rearrangement joins TRBV6-5 to TRBJ2-2; D not resolved. The CDR3 extends over 11 amino acids. V lost 2 bases and J 7 bases, leaving 2 bases between the germline ends. Germline V gene sequence: CDR1 MNHEY, CDR2 SVGAGI. The CDR3 reads CASSYVGELFF. In nucleotides, the CDR3 is TGTGCCAGCAGTTACGTCGGGGAGCTGTTTTTT.

This chain links TRBV7-2 with TRBJ2-7; D is perhaps TRBD1 (5 bases). V shed 4 bases and J shed 6 bases, with 10 bases lying between them. This CDR3 has 12 residues. The V gene's germline CDR1 is SGHTA and CDR2 FQGNSA. This chain's CDR3 is CASSSRVFEQYF. The CDR3 DNA is TGTGCCAGCAGCTCCAGGGTTTTCGAGCAGTACTTC.

The chain employs TRBV4-3 and TRBJ2-1; 12 nucleotides align to TRBD1. Germline CDR1 LGHNA, CDR2 YSLEER. The V segment lost 0 bases and the J segment 10 bases; nucleotides outside the gene matches: 10. The CDR3 covers 17 residues. The DNA for the CDR3 is TGCGCCAGCAGCCAAGACAGGGACAGGGGGCGCTTAGGCGAGCAGTTCTTC. This encodes CASSQDRDRGRLGEQFF.

The V and J genes are TRBV25-1 and TRBJ2-1; 14 nucleotides match TRBD2. The V and J ends lost 3 bases and 8 bases, in that order; junction bases with no gene match: 9. This CDR3 has 17 amino acids. Per germline, CDR1 MGHDK and CDR2 SYGVNS. The DNA of the CDR3 is TGTGCCAGCAGTGATCGGGGGACTAGCGGGAGCAAGCATGAGCAGTTCTTC. Protein product: CASSDRGTSGSKHEQFF.

The sample holds one count of this clone. The chain carries TRBV4-1 and TRBJ1-5; maybe TRBD1 (5 bases). The CDR3 is 20 residues long. V was clipped by 1 base and J by 0 bases, with 22 bases between them. The germline CDR1 and CDR2 sequences are MGHRA and YSYEKL. CDR3 sequence reads: CASSQVWGRHHADSNQPQHF. CDR3 DNA sequence: TGCGCCAGCAGCCAAGTTTGGGGCAGGCACCACGCTGATAGCAATCAGCCCCAGCATTTT.

V usage is TRBV5-4 and J usage is TRBJ1-2; 8 bases align to TRBD1. Germline V gives CDR1 SGHNT, CDR2 YYREEE (reference sequence). The CDR3 length is 15 residues. Trimming cost V 3 bases and J 4 bases; bases outside gene matches: 8. CDR3 nucleotide sequence: TGTGCCAGCAGCTCACTAGATACAGGGGGCTATGGCTACACCTTC. It specifies CASSSLDTGGYGYTF.

CDR3 coding DNA: TGCGCCAGCAGCCAAGATCAGGGACCGGGGGAGCTGTTTTTT. It codes for CASSQDQGPGELFF. V is TRBV4-3 and J is TRBJ2-2, with D perhaps matching TRBD1 or TRBD2 (5 bases each). With 0 bases removed from V and 8 bases from J, the gap between germline ends came to 10 bases. Germline CDR1 and CDR2: LGHNA and YSLEER. The CDR3 covers 14 residues.

CDR3 DNA sequence: TGCAGCGTTATTGACAGGGGTAGTGGCTATGGCTACACCTTC. This gives the protein CSVIDRGSGYGYTF. The chain recombines TRBV29-1 with TRBJ1-2; TRBD1 aligns across 8 bases. This CDR3 is built from 14 residues. V shed 5 bases and J 4 bases; nucleotides not matched to a gene: 9. Germline loops: CDR1 SQVTM, CDR2 ANQGSEA.

The J gene is TRBJ2-7, the V gene TRBV30; possible D gene TRBD2, 5 bases. Trimming cost V 5 bases and J 6 bases, with 11 bases left between them. The germline V gene encodes CDR1 GTSNPN and CDR2 SVGIG (reference sequence). This CDR3 has 11 residues. The CDR3, as DNA: TGTGCCTGGGGGTCTAGCACCGAGCAGTACTTC. Protein: CAWGSSTEQYF.

V usage is TRBV14 and J usage is TRBJ1-3; tentatively, D is TRBD1 (5 bases). Germline-derived CDR1 and CDR2 are SGHDN and FVKESK. The V end was cut by 4 bases, the J end by 0 bases, with 13 bases between. This CDR3 is built from 16 residues. The CDR3 DNA reads as TGTGCCAGCAGCCCAATGGGGCACTTCTCTGGAAACACCATATATTTT. Translating gives CASSPMGHFSGNTIYF.